This entry describes one TCR beta chain. Produced via immunoSEQ multiplex PCR; TCRdb's table is partial and in-frame only. Of 25,000 to 35,000 clones in the sample, 85% were seen once. CDR3 length equals 11 residues. The V end was cut by 3 bases, the J end by 8 bases, with 7 bases between. CDR1 and CDR2 from the germline V gene are MNHNY and SVGAGI (reference sequence). The data stem from a study of OX40 agonist ivuxolimab in advanced cancers. The sequence was collected from an adult with an advanced solid tumor such as melanoma, head and neck, liver or kidney cancer. Sequenced here: CD4+ or CD8+ T cells sorted from blood, sampled in a trial of the OX40 agonist ivuxolimab. The chain combines TRBV6-6 with TRBJ1-2; maybe TRBD1 (5 bases). The CDR3 nucleotides read TGTGCCAGCAGTTATTGGGGGGGCTACACCTTC. It specifies CASSYWGGYTF.